These T cell receptor beta chains were read from a single sample in a study of CD8+ T cells in alopecia areata. The data were produced by immunoSEQ multiplex PCR, yet TCRdb's version contains in-frame clones alone and is incomplete. Among approximately 100,000 clones listed, roughly three fifths were seen once. The sample was CD8+ T cells sorted from blood, taken at approximately week 56, from a patient treated with tofacitinib. These receptors were taken from a human donor with alopecia areata. Both conserved end residues are part of each CDR3. D genes are given only for firm matches. The size entry is marked missing in some rows and otherwise reads once, few, many or a size class.

v_call	j_call	d_call	clone_size	cdr3_aa	cdr3_nt
TRBV5-6	TRBJ2-7	-	-	CASSLGFSYEQYF	TGTGCCAGCAGCTTGGGGTTTTCCTACGAGCAGTACTTC
TRBV2	TRBJ2-1	-	-	CASSELAGTSSYNEQFF	TGTGCCAGCAGTGAATTGGCAGGGACAAGCTCCTACAATGAGCAGTTCTTC
TRBV6-5	TRBJ1-2	-	few	CASTRRRLNYGYTF	TGTGCCAGCACCAGACGGCGTTTGAACTATGGCTACACCTTC
TRBV9	TRBJ2-3	TRBD2	once	CASSNRAGGITDTQYF	TGTGCCAGCAGCAACAGAGCGGGGGGGATCACAGATACGCAGTATTTT
TRBV7-2	TRBJ1-2	-	-	CASSSRVGYGYTF	TGTGCCAGCAGCTCAAGGGTGGGCTATGGCTACACCTTC
TRBV11-2	TRBJ1-1	TRBD1	few	CASSTDSGTGGLGWF	TGTGCCAGCAGCACAGATTCCGGGACAGGGGGTCTCGGTTGGTTT
TRBV27	TRBJ1-5	TRBD1	-	CASSGGGEGAHQPQHF	TGTGCCAGCAGCGGTGGGGGCGAGGGGGCGCATCAGCCCCAGCATTTT
TRBV25-1	TRBJ1-1	-	-	CASRSLSGGRETEAFF	TGTGCCAGCAGGAGTTTATCGGGAGGGAGGGAGACTGAAGCTTTCTTT
TRBV2	TRBJ1-2	TRBD1	-	CASSATGEGYGYTF	TGTGCCAGCAGCGCCACAGGGGAGGGCTATGGCTACACCTTC
TRBV7-9	TRBJ2-1	-	-	CASSVDQDNEQFF	TGTGCCAGCAGCGTTGACCAGGACAATGAGCAGTTCTTC
TRBV6-6	TRBJ1-2	-	-	CASSYASLREQNGYTF	TGTGCCAGCAGTTACGCCTCCCTCAGGGAGCAAAATGGCTACACCTTC
TRBV7-6	TRBJ2-4	-	-	CASSPRAAKNIQYF	TGTGCCAGCAGCCCCAGGGCAGCCAAAAACATTCAGTACTTC
TRBV14	TRBJ1-6	-	-	CASSQEDGGGRSSYNSPLHF	TGTGCCAGCAGCCAAGAAGACGGGGGTGGCCGGAGCTCCTATAATTCACCCCTCCACTTT
TRBV11-2	TRBJ2-5	TRBD2	-	CASSVTSGETQYF	TGTGCCAGCAGCGTCACTAGCGGGGAGACCCAGTACTTC
TRBV7-9	TRBJ1-2	TRBD1	-	CASSPSGTGGYGYTF	TGTGCCAGCAGCCCCTCCGGGACAGGGGGCTATGGCTACACCTTC
TRBV13	TRBJ2-1	-	-	CASSLGRTPWGFF	TGTGCCAGCAGCTTAGGACGTACCCCCTGGGGGTTCTTC
TRBV29-1	TRBJ2-7	-	-	CSVLSGAGDYEQYF	TGCAGCGTCCTGTCAGGGGCAGGGGACTACGAGCAGTACTTC
TRBV29-1	TRBJ1-1	-	few	CSVVLAGMDTEAFF	TGCAGCGTTGTTTTGGCAGGGATGGACACTGAAGCTTTCTTT
TRBV15	TRBJ1-5	-	few	CATSRDAASNQPQHF	TGTGCCACCAGCAGAGACGCTGCTAGCAATCAGCCCCAGCATTTT
TRBV13	TRBJ2-4	TRBD1	-	CASSSGTGLAKNIQYF	TGTGCCAGCAGCTCCGGGACAGGACTAGCCAAAAACATTCAGTACTTC
TRBV13	TRBJ1-3	TRBD1	once	CASSPGTVSGNTIYF	TGTGCCAGCAGCCCTGGGACAGTCTCTGGAAACACCATATATTTT
TRBV5-4	TRBJ2-1	TRBD2	-	CASSLPKKRGRFNEQFF	TGTGCCAGCAGCTTACCGAAGAAGCGGGGTCGATTCAATGAGCAGTTCTTC
TRBV5-1	TRBJ2-2	-	few	CAIRVDTGELFF	TGCGCCATCCGAGTTGACACCGGGGAGCTGTTTTTT
TRBV4-1	TRBJ1-2	TRBD1	few	CASSQDLPTGPDPYGYTF	TGCGCCAGCAGCCAAGATCTCCCGACAGGGCCCGACCCCTATGGCTACACCTTC
TRBV7-9	TRBJ2-5	TRBD1	few	CASRQGPDETQYF	TGTGCCAGCCGACAGGGACCAGATGAGACCCAGTACTTC
TRBV9	TRBJ1-2	-	-	CASSEGGGPNYGYTF	TGTGCCAGCAGCGAGGGGGGAGGGCCTAACTATGGCTACACCTTC
TRBV6-5	TRBJ2-2	TRBD2	few	CASSPLAGAGGELFF	TGTGCCAGCAGTCCGCTAGCGGGGGCCGGCGGGGAGCTGTTTTTT
TRBV30	TRBJ2-7	TRBD1	-	CAWSGTGDGQYF	TGTGCCTGGAGTGGGACAGGGGACGGGCAGTACTTC
TRBV27	TRBJ2-7	-	few	CASSPSVGDLSPYEQYF	TGTGCCAGCAGTCCCTCGGTTGGCGACCTATCCCCCTACGAGCAGTACTTC
TRBV27	TRBJ1-1	-	-	CASSLVRMNTEAFF	TGTGCCAGCAGTTTGGTCAGAATGAACACTGAAGCTTTCTTT
TRBV7-9	TRBJ2-1	-	-	CASSLLAGKGRNEQFF	TGTGCCAGCAGCTTATTGGCAGGGAAAGGGCGCAATGAGCAGTTCTTC
TRBV13	TRBJ1-6	-	-	CASSCSGTLGSWNSPLHF	TGTGCCAGCAGCTGCTCCGGGACACTCGGAAGTTGGAATTCACCCCTCCACTTT
TRBV25-1	TRBJ1-2	TRBD1	once	CASSMARTGDRYGYTF	TGTGCCAGCAGCATGGCTAGGACAGGGGATCGCTATGGCTACACCTTC
TRBV27	TRBJ1-6	-	-	CASSLGPANNSPLHF	TGTGCCAGCAGTTTAGGTCCCGCAAATAATTCACCCCTCCACTTT
TRBV30	TRBJ2-5	-	-	CAWSPGTLQETQYF	TGTGCCTGGAGCCCCGGAACACTCCAAGAGACCCAGTACTTC
TRBV19	TRBJ2-1	TRBD2	-	CASSSVAGRNNEQFF	TGTGCCAGTAGCTCCGTAGCGGGGCGCAACAATGAGCAGTTCTTC
TRBV5-1	TRBJ1-2	-	once	CASSPPGAFNYGYTF	TGCGCCAGCAGCCCCCCGGGGGCTTTCAACTATGGCTACACCTTC
TRBV9	TRBJ2-7	-	-	CASSVASGFSYEQYF	TGTGCCAGCAGCGTAGCATCGGGTTTTTCCTACGAGCAGTACTTC
TRBV13	TRBJ1-1	-	-	CASSPPYEETGNTEAFF	TGTGCCAGCAGCCCCCCTTACGAGGAGACAGGGAACACTGAAGCTTTCTTT
TRBV27	TRBJ1-5	-	-	CASRDGGRDQPQHF	TGTGCCAGCAGAGACGGGGGTCGGGATCAGCCCCAGCATTTT
TRBV29-1	TRBJ2-7	TRBD2	-	CSARGGDNYEQYF	TGCAGCGCCCGCGGGGGGGACAACTACGAGCAGTACTTC
TRBV21-1	TRBJ1-6	-	-	CASSKDDRGAGGPLHF	TGTGCCAGCAGCAAAGATGACAGGGGGGCTGGGGGACCCCTCCACTTT
TRBV14	TRBJ1-6	-	few	CASSPTAGSPLHF	TGTGCCAGCAGCCCAACAGCGGGTTCACCCCTCCACTTT
TRBV2	TRBJ2-7	-	-	CASIATADSYEQYF	TGTGCCAGCATTGCGACAGCCGACTCCTACGAGCAGTACTTC
TRBV10-3	TRBJ2-5	TRBD1	-	CAISEHGMDRGETQYF	TGTGCCATCAGTGAACACGGAATGGACAGGGGAGAGACCCAGTACTTC
TRBV25-1	TRBJ1-4	TRBD1	-	CASSEPDRGGDEKLFF	TGTGCCAGCAGTGAACCAGACAGGGGGGGCGATGAAAAACTGTTTTTT
TRBV5-1	TRBJ2-1	-	once	CASSLFGTNSYNEQFF	TGCGCCAGCAGCTTATTTGGGACAAACTCCTACAATGAGCAGTTCTTC
TRBV6-5	TRBJ1-2	-	-	CASSPSPANGYTF	TGTGCCAGCAGTCCGAGTCCGGCAAATGGCTACACCTTC
TRBV29-1	TRBJ2-5	TRBD2	-	CSVVLSGGQETQYF	TGCAGCGTTGTTCTGAGCGGGGGGCAAGAGACCCAGTACTTC
TRBV27	TRBJ2-1	-	few	CASSLFPGHNEQFF	TGTGCCAGCAGTTTATTCCCAGGCCACAATGAGCAGTTCTTC
TRBV27	TRBJ2-7	TRBD1	-	CASGPGQGYEQYF	TGTGCCAGCGGCCCGGGACAGGGCTACGAGCAGTACTTC
TRBV14	TRBJ1-4	-	-	CASSQYRAEEKLFF	TGTGCCAGCAGCCAATACAGGGCGGAGGAAAAACTGTTTTTT
TRBV5-1	TRBJ2-3	-	-	CASSLEYRDTQYF	TGCGCCAGCAGCTTGGAATACAGGGACACGCAGTATTTT
TRBV7-8	TRBJ2-2	-	-	CASSFATGSGELFF	TGTGCCAGCAGCTTCGCTACAGGGTCCGGGGAGCTGTTTTTT
TRBV7-9	TRBJ2-3	TRBD2	-	CASSRWGSGERTDTQYF	TGTGCCAGCAGCCGCTGGGGAAGCGGGGAGCGTACAGATACGCAGTATTTT
TRBV6-1	TRBJ2-7	-	-	CASKDRKQSYEQYF	TGTGCCAGCAAGGACAGAAAACAATCCTACGAGCAGTACTTC
TRBV2	TRBJ1-2	TRBD1	-	CASSEAIGGQGPPYGYTF	TGTGCCAGCAGTGAGGCCATCGGGGGACAGGGCCCCCCCTATGGCTACACCTTC